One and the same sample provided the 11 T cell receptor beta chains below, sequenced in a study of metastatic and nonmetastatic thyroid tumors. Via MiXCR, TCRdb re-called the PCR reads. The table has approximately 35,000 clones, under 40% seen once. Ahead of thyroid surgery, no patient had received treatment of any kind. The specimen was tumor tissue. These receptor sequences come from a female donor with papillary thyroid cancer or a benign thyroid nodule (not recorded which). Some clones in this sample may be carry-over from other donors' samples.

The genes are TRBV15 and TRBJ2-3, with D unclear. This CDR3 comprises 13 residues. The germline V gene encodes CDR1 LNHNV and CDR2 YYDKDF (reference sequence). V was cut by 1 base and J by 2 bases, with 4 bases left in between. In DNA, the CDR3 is TGTGCCACCAGCAGAGTATACACAGATACGCAGTATTTT. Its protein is CATSRVYTDTQYF.

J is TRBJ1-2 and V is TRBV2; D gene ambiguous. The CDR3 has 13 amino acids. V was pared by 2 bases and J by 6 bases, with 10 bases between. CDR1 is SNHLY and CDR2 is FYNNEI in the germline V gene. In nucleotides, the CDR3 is TGTGCCAGCAGTGAATCCGGGCGAGATGGCTACACCTTC. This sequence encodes CASSESGRDGYTF.

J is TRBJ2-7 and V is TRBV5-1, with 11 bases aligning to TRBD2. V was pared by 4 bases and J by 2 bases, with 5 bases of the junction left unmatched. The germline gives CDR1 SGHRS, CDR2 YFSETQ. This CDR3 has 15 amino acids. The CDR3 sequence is CASSRGLAETYEQYF. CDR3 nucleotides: TGCGCCAGCAGCCGGGGACTAGCGGAGACCTACGAGCAGTACTTC.

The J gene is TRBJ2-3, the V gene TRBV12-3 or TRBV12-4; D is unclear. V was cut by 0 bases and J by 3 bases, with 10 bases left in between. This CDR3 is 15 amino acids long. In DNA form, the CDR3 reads TGTGCCAGCAGTTTAGCGCAGGTTAGAACAGATACGCAGTATTTT. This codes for CASSLAQVRTDTQYF.

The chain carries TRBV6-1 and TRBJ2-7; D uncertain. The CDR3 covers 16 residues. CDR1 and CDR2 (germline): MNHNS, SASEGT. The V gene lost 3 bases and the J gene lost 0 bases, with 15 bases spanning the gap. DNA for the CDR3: TGTGCCAGCAGTGATGCCCGCGTTTGGAGCTCCTACGAGCAGTACTTC. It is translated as CASSDARVWSSYEQYF.

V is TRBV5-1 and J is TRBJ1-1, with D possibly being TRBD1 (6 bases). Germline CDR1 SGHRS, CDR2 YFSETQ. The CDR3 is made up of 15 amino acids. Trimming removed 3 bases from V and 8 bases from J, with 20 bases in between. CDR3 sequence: CASSSLGGGSLEAFF. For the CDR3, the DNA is TGCGCCAGCAGCTCCTTAGGGGGGGGAAGCCTAGAAGCTTTCTTT.

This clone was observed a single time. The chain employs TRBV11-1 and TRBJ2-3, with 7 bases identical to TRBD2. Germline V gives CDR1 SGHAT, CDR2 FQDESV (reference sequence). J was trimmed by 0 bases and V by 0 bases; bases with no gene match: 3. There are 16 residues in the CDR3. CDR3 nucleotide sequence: TGTGCCAGCAGCTTAGCCCTAGCGGTTAGCACAGATACGCAGTATTTT. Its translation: CASSLALAVSTDTQYF.

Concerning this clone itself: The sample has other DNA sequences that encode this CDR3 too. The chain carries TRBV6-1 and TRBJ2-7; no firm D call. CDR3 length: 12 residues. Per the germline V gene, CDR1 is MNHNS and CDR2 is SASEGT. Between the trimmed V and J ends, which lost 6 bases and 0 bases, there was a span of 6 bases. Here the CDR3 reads CASSPNSYEQYF. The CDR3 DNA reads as TGTGCCAGCAGCCCCAACTCCTACGAGCAGTACTTC.

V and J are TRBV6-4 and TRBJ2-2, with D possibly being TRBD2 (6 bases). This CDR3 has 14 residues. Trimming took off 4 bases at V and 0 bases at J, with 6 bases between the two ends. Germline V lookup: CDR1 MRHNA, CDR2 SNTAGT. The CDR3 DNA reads TGTGCCAGCAGTGGGGACTCGAACACCGGGGAGCTGTTTTTT. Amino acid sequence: CASSGDSNTGELFF.

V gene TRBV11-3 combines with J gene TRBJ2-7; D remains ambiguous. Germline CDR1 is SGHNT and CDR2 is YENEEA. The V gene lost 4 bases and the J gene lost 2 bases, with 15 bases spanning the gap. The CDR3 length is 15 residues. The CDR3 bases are TGTGCCAGCAGCTCAGCTTGGACGCAGACCTACGAGCAGTACTTC. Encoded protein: CASSSAWTQTYEQYF.

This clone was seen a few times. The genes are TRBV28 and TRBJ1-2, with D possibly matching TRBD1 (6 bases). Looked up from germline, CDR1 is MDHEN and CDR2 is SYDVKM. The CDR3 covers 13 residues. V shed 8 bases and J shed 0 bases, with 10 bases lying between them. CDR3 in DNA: TGTGCCAGCCTGGGGGCGCCTAACTATGGCTACACCTTC. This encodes CASLGAPNYGYTF.